Listed below are T cell receptor beta chains from one sample, sequenced in a study of T cell responses to AZD1222 COVID-19 vaccine. Some clones are missing from TCRdb's copy, which holds only in-frame ones; the method was immunoSEQ multiplex PCR. In the table there are approximately 180,000 clones, about nine tenths of which are singletons. The starting material was peripheral blood, obtained on day 0 of AZD1222 vaccination. These receptors came from an adult in good health. Both conserved end residues are part of each CDR3. Fields, in order: V gene, J gene, D gene, clone size, CDR3 DNA, CDR3 protein. The D gene is left open where the match is weak. The size entry is marked missing in some rows and otherwise reads once, few, many or a size class.

>TRBV30|TRBJ2-7|-|-
TGTGCCTGGAGTGGCCCTGTAGTCCTCCCCTGGGAGCAGTACTTC
CAWSGPVVLPWEQYF
>TRBV5-1|TRBJ2-7|-|-
TGCGCCAGCAGGGGGACCAGTCAAGAGCAGTACTTC
CASRGTSQEQYF
>TRBV6-5|TRBJ1-6|-|-
TGTGCCAGCAGTCCTCAATTTACCGAGGGATCACCCCTCCACTTT
CASSPQFTEGSPLHF
>TRBV4-3|TRBJ1-1|-|few
TGCGCCAGCAGCCGCTGGACCGCCGATAGATCTGAAGCTTTCTTT
CASSRWTADRSEAFF
>TRBV27|TRBJ1-2|-|-
TGTGCCAGCAGTTTGCAGGGGTACAACTATGGCTACACCTTC
CASSLQGYNYGYTF
>TRBV5-4|TRBJ2-7|-|-
TGTGCCAGCAGCTTGGTCGGGCGGGAGCAGTACTTC
CASSLVGREQYF
>TRBV28|TRBJ1-2|-|-
TGTGCCAGCAGTTTGGTGGGGTTTACTAACTATGGCTACACCTTC
CASSLVGFTNYGYTF
>TRBV29-1|TRBJ2-7|TRBD1|-
TGCAGCGCAAACAGGGGAGACTACGAGCAGTACTTC
CSANRGDYEQYF
>TRBV5-6|TRBJ2-2|-|-
TGTGCCAGCAGCTTGGGCCCCACCGGGGAGCTGTTTTTT
CASSLGPTGELFF
>TRBV27|TRBJ2-7|-|-
TGTGCCAGCAGTTTATCGAGTTATTACGAGCAGTACTTC
CASSLSSYYEQYF
>TRBV21-1|TRBJ2-7|-|-
TGTGCCAGCAGTCCCCAGGGGGCGAACGAGCAGTACTTC
CASSPQGANEQYF
>TRBV5-1|TRBJ1-6|-|-
TGCGCCAGCAGCCAATCCAGAGAATTAAATTCACCCCTCCACTTT
CASSQSRELNSPLHF
>TRBV7-9|TRBJ1-2|-|-
TGTGCCAGCAGCTTCGCAGGCACCCTTCCTGGCTACACCTTC
CASSFAGTLPGYTF
>TRBV6-1|TRBJ2-5|-|-
TGTGCCAGCAGTGAAGCGTCGGCGGGAAAAGAGACCCAGTACTTC
CASSEASAGKETQYF
>TRBV5-6|TRBJ2-2|-|-
TGTGCCAGCAGCTTGGAGGGGGCGAACACCGGGGAGCTGTTTTTT
CASSLEGANTGELFF
>TRBV19|TRBJ1-5|TRBD1|-
TGTGCCAGTAGTATCTTATTCGGGACAGGAAGCAATCAGCCCCAGCATTTT
CASSILFGTGSNQPQHF
>TRBV19|TRBJ1-2|TRBD1|-
TGTGCCAGCCACAGGGGTCCGGGGGTTAACTATGGCTACACCTTC
CASHRGPGVNYGYTF
>TRBV10-3|TRBJ1-1|-|once
TGTGCCATCAGTGATCCGAACACTGAAGCTTTCTTT
CAISDPNTEAFF
>TRBV10-3|TRBJ2-1|-|-
TGTGCCATCAGTGCAACATCCAATGAGCAGTTCTTC
CAISATSNEQFF
>TRBV5-5|TRBJ2-3|-|-
TGTGCCAGCAGCGTGGGGGGATCGGCTAGCGCCACAGATACGCAGTATTTT
CASSVGGSASATDTQYF
>TRBV11-2|TRBJ1-4|-|-
TGTGCCAGCAGCCCGCTCCCGAGGGGCCAAAATGAAAAACTGTTTTTT
CASSPLPRGQNEKLFF
>TRBV20-1|TRBJ1-2|-|-
TGCAGGGCGACAGAAGACTATGGCTACACCTTC
CRATEDYGYTF
>TRBV24-1|TRBJ2-5|TRBD1|few
TGTGCCACCAGTGGTCGGACAGGGGCTAGGGGGACCCAGTACTTC
CATSGRTGARGTQYF
>TRBV6-5|TRBJ2-7|-|-
TGTGCCAGCAAGCTGGGCACCAGCTCCTACGAGCAGTACTTC
CASKLGTSSYEQYF
>TRBV3-1/TRBV3-2|TRBJ2-3|TRBD1|-
TGTGCCAGCAGCCTGATAACCAGGGGGCCCCGCACAGATACGCAGTATTTT
CASSLITRGPRTDTQYF
>TRBV4-3|TRBJ2-2|-|-
TGCGCCAGCAGCCATGGATATAGGAACACCGGGGAGCTGTTTTTT
CASSHGYRNTGELFF
>TRBV7-9|TRBJ1-4|-|-
TGTGCCAGCAGCCCCCACCCCGGCCCCGCTGAAAAACTGTTTTTT
CASSPHPGPAEKLFF
>TRBV28|TRBJ1-2|-|-
TGTGCCAGCAGTTTAACCTCCTACCCCGACTATGGCTACACCTTC
CASSLTSYPDYGYTF
>TRBV28|TRBJ2-1|TRBD2|-
TGTGCCAGCAGTTTGCTAGCGGGAACATACAATGAGCAGTTCTTC
CASSLLAGTYNEQFF
>TRBV27|TRBJ2-5|TRBD2|-
TGTGCCAGCAGGGCTAGCGGGGGGCTTGAGACCCAGTACTTC
CASRASGGLETQYF
>TRBV28|TRBJ1-2|-|-
TGTGCCAGCATATCGGGCGGAACTAACTATGGCTACACCTTC
CASISGGTNYGYTF
>TRBV2|TRBJ1-6|TRBD1|-
TGTGCCAGCAGGGGACAGGGGACTAATTCACCCCTCCACTTT
CASRGQGTNSPLHF
>TRBV19|TRBJ1-5|-|-
TGTGCCAGTGACAGAGGCAATCAGCCCCAGCATTTT
CASDRGNQPQHF
>TRBV6-5|TRBJ2-7|TRBD1|-
TGTGCCAGCAGTCTCCAGACAGGGATCTCCTACGAGCAGTACTTC
CASSLQTGISYEQYF
>TRBV15|TRBJ2-5|-|-
TGTGCCACCAGCAGAGGCGGGGAGACCCAGTACTTC
CATSRGGETQYF
>TRBV6-5|TRBJ1-2|TRBD1|-
TGTGCCAGCAGCCAGGGACAGGGGGTGTCCTATGGCTACACCTTC
CASSQGQGVSYGYTF
>TRBV5-1|TRBJ2-3|TRBD2|-
TGCGCCAGCAGCCTTAGGACTAGCGGGGGACGCACAGATACGCAGTATTTT
CASSLRTSGGRTDTQYF
>TRBV28|TRBJ2-3|-|once
TGTGCCAGCAGTTTCCATGGGACTGTTCCTAAGGGCACAGATACGCAGTATTTT
CASSFHGTVPKGTDTQYF
>TRBV4-2|TRBJ1-4|-|-
TGTGCCAGCAGCCCGCCAATAGGAATGTTTTCGATCGCTAATGAAAAACTGTTTTTT
CASSPPIGMFSIANEKLFF
>TRBV7-2|TRBJ1-2|-|-
TGTGCCAGCAGAAAACGGCTAGATACGAGAAGAACTAACTATGGCTACACCTTC
CASRKRLDTRRTNYGYTF
>TRBV29-1|TRBJ2-3|TRBD1|-
TGCAGCGTTCCCCGGGACAGGGTTACATCCGATACGCAGTATTTT
CSVPRDRVTSDTQYF
>TRBV9|TRBJ2-6|TRBD1|-
TGTGCCAGCAGCGTCGGACAGGGGGCGTCTGGGGCCAACGTCCTGACTTTC
CASSVGQGASGANVLTF
>TRBV12-3/TRBV12-4|TRBJ1-6|-|-
TGTGCCAGCAGTTTGTCAGCGGACTCACCCCTCCACTTT
CASSLSADSPLHF
>TRBV7-2|TRBJ1-6|TRBD1|few
TGTGCCAGCAGTCCAGGGGGCCTAGGGCGACTTTCACCCCTCCACTTT
CASSPGGLGRLSPLHF
>TRBV10-3|TRBJ2-1|-|-
TGTGCCATCAGTGAAATGAAGGGATCAGTTGAGCAGTTCTTC
CAISEMKGSVEQFF
>TRBV5-1|TRBJ2-3|TRBD2|-
TGCGCCAGCAGCCCGACTAGCGGGGGGAGTTATTACACGCAGTATTTT
CASSPTSGGSYYTQYF
>TRBV9|TRBJ2-5|-|-
TGTGCCAGCAGCGTCACCCTCGTCCAAGAGACCCAGTACTTC
CASSVTLVQETQYF
>TRBV24-1|TRBJ2-1|TRBD2|-
TGTGCCACCAGTGATTTCAACGCGGGAGGAGGTTACAATGAGCAGTTCTTC
CATSDFNAGGGYNEQFF
>TRBV18|TRBJ1-1|-|-
TGTGCCAGCTCCCTGGAGGGACCACTAACTGAAGCTTTCTTT
CASSLEGPLTEAFF
>TRBV2|TRBJ2-3|TRBD2|-
TGTGCCAGCAGTGAAGTAAGACTAGCGGGGCGGGATACGCAGTATTTT
CASSEVRLAGRDTQYF
>TRBV6-6|TRBJ1-6|-|-
TGTGCCAGAGCGGCGGCACCCAATTCACCCCTCCACTTT
CARAAAPNSPLHF
>TRBV4-2|TRBJ1-1|-|-
TGTGCCAGCAGCCAGGGAGAAAAACGGTCCACTGAAGCTTTCTTT
CASSQGEKRSTEAFF
>TRBV6-5|TRBJ2-3|-|-
TGTGCCACCAGAGTACAGGGCGGGAGCACAGATACGCAGTATTTT
CATRVQGGSTDTQYF
>TRBV15|TRBJ1-5|-|once
TGTGCCACCAGCAGCGGTTTGGGTACTGAGTATCCCCAGCATTTT
CATSSGLGTEYPQHF